A selection of T cell receptor beta chains follows, all from one sample in a study of T cells after yellow fever vaccination. MiXCR, applied by TCRdb to the 5' RACE reads, yields one record per CDR3 protein. In the table there are 250,000 to 300,000 distinct CDR3 sequences, about 5% of which are singletons. The material sequenced was CD4+ T cells sorted from PBMCs, taken on the day of the yellow fever booster vaccination. These receptors were obtained from a man younger than 35 who received the YFV17D yellow fever vaccine. CDR3s include the opening cysteine and the closing phenylalanine or tryptophan. The D gene is left open where the match is weak. Size values are once, few and many counts, or a class for expanded clones, and some rows have none.

TRBV7-9	TRBJ2-7	.	few	CASSLVGSQQYF	TGTGCCAGCAGCTTAGTGGGTAGTCAGCAGTACTTC
TRBV10-3	TRBJ2-3	.	few	CAIQPGGSTDTQYF	TGTGCCATCCAACCTGGGGGCAGCACAGATACGCAGTATTTT
TRBV6-2/TRBV6-3	TRBJ1-6	TRBD1	few	CASRTGQGFSSSYNSPLHF	TGTGCCAGCAGGACGGGACAGGGATTTTCGAGCTCCTATAATTCACCCCTCCACTTT
TRBV29-1	TRBJ1-2	TRBD1	few	CSVGRGPEYGYTF	TGCAGCGTTGGAAGGGGGCCTGAGTATGGCTACACCTTC
TRBV7-9	TRBJ2-5	TRBD2	many	CASILGRGASGGPHQETQYF	TGTGCCAGCATTCTAGGCCGAGGGGCTAGCGGGGGGCCCCACCAAGAGACCCAGTACTTC
TRBV10-3	TRBJ2-1	TRBD1	.	CAISDSGQTSSYNEQFF	TGTGCCATCAGTGATTCGGGACAGACAAGCTCCTACAATGAGCAGTTCTTC
TRBV7-9	TRBJ2-5	TRBD2	few	CASSLSEMSGGAGETQYF	TGTGCCAGCAGCCTAAGCGAAATGAGCGGGGGGGCAGGAGAGACCCAGTACTTC
TRBV24-1	TRBJ2-5	.	many	CATSDASVETQYF	TGTGCCACCAGTGACGCCAGCGTAGAGACCCAGTACTTC
TRBV7-2	TRBJ1-1	.	few	CASSPRGVRVGRGDTEAFF	TGTGCCAGCAGCCCCCGCGGGGTGCGTGTAGGGAGAGGGGACACTGAAGCTTTCTTT
TRBV5-4	TRBJ1-2	.	few	CASSLNWGYYGYTF	TGTGCCAGCAGCCTGAATTGGGGCTACTATGGCTACACCTTC
TRBV27	TRBJ2-2	TRBD2	.	CASSSGLAGTGELFF	TGTGCCAGCAGTTCGGGACTAGCGGGAACCGGGGAGCTGTTTTTT
TRBV27	TRBJ1-2	.	many	CASSVSAADSRLYGYTF	TGTGCCAGCAGTGTTTCAGCAGCGGACAGCCGCTTGTATGGCTACACCTTC
TRBV7-9	TRBJ1-5	TRBD1	.	CASSLSAGGFGQPQHF	TGTGCCAGCAGCTTATCGGCAGGGGGGTTTGGTCAGCCCCAGCATTTT
TRBV6-4	TRBJ2-5	.	.	CASSDPQGRGETQYF	TGTGCCAGCAGTGACCCGCAGGGGCGGGGGGAGACCCAGTACTTC
TRBV5-1	TRBJ1-6	TRBD1	many	CASSTLGQGSSPLHF	TGCGCCAGCAGCACACTCGGACAGGGGAGTTCACCCCTCCACTTT
TRBV12-3/TRBV12-4	TRBJ2-3	.	.	CASSPRVTTDTQYF	TGTGCCAGCAGTCCCAGGGTCACCACAGATACGCAGTATTTT
TRBV4-1	TRBJ1-4	TRBD1	many	CASSQDAYRGKNEKLFF	TGCGCCAGCAGCCAAGATGCCTACAGGGGGAAGAATGAAAAACTGTTTTTT
TRBV30	TRBJ2-3	.	.	CAWSIGTSDTQYF	TGTGCCTGGAGTATTGGGACTTCAGATACGCAGTATTTT
TRBV5-1	TRBJ2-5	.	few	CASSLQPGLQETQYF	TGCGCCAGCAGCTTGCAACCGGGACTTCAGGAGACCCAGTACTTC
TRBV12-3/TRBV12-4	TRBJ1-6	.	many	CASSLGGFSYNSPLHF	TGTGCCAGCAGTTTAGGGGGATTCTCCTATAATTCACCCCTCCACTTT
TRBV12-3/TRBV12-4	TRBJ2-2	.	.	CASSKYLGAGELFF	TGTGCCAGCAGCAAATATTTGGGGGCGGGGGAGCTGTTTTTT
TRBV5-1	TRBJ2-5	TRBD2	.	CASSGTSGGEETQYF	TGCGCCAGCAGCGGGACTAGCGGGGGAGAAGAGACCCAGTACTTC
TRBV20-1	TRBJ2-7	TRBD1	few	CSARGPGGAYEQYF	TGCAGTGCTAGAGGACCAGGGGGCGCGTACGAGCAGTACTTC
TRBV20-1	TRBJ2-5	TRBD2	.	CSAREWAGGPGETQYF	TGCAGTGCTAGAGAATGGGCGGGGGGGCCTGGTGAGACCCAGTACTTC
TRBV5-1	TRBJ2-2	.	many	CASSSPFTNTGELFF	TGCGCCAGCAGCTCCCCTTTTACGAACACCGGGGAGCTGTTTTTT
TRBV30	TRBJ1-5	.	few	CAWSGTRGEPQHF	TGTGCCTGGAGTGGGACGAGGGGTGAGCCCCAGCATTTT
TRBV11-2	TRBJ2-5	.	.	CASSLTGRGPGQETQYF	TGTGCCAGCAGCTTAACAGGGAGGGGGCCAGGCCAAGAGACCCAGTACTTC
TRBV7-2	TRBJ2-2	.	few	CASSPRTVSVGELFF	TGTGCCAGCAGCCCAAGAACAGTTTCGGTCGGGGAGCTGTTTTTT
TRBV2	TRBJ2-5	.	.	CASSGRGQETQYF	TGTGCCAGCAGTGGCCGGGGACAAGAGACCCAGTACTTC
TRBV10-3	TRBJ1-5	.	few	CAISPGQINQPQHF	TGTGCCATCAGTCCGGGACAAATAAATCAGCCCCAGCATTTT
TRBV7-9	TRBJ1-5	.	.	CASSLEGVGNQPQHF	TGTGCCAGCAGCTTAGAAGGGGTCGGCAATCAGCCCCAGCATTTT
TRBV20-1	TRBJ2-1	.	many	CSARWLADSSYNEQFF	TGCAGTGCTAGGTGGCTAGCGGACAGCTCCTACAATGAGCAGTTCTTC
TRBV7-2	TRBJ1-5	.	few	CASSLSGGINQPQHF	TGTGCCAGCAGCTTATCGGGTGGAATTAATCAGCCCCAGCATTTT
TRBV7-2	TRBJ1-2	.	.	CASSLAPANSNYGYTF	TGTGCCAGCAGCTTAGCACCAGCAAACAGTAACTATGGCTACACCTTC
TRBV20-1	TRBJ1-5	.	.	CSARDPRDKHQPQHF	TGCAGTGCTAGAGATCCCAGGGATAAGCATCAGCCCCAGCATTTT
TRBV5-1	TRBJ1-2	TRBD1	.	CASSADRVGYGYTF	TGCGCCAGCAGCGCTGACAGGGTCGGCTATGGCTACACCTTC
TRBV15	TRBJ2-2	.	many	CATSRGVGTGELFF	TGTGCCACCAGCAGAGGCGTTGGGACCGGGGAGCTGTTTTTT
TRBV7-9	TRBJ1-1	.	many	CASSSRGTLDTEAFF	TGTGCCAGCAGCTCTCGTGGGACGTTAGACACTGAAGCTTTCTTT
TRBV2	TRBJ2-1	TRBD2	many	CASTLSGGSYNEQFF	TGTGCCAGCACCCTTAGCGGGGGGAGCTACAATGAGCAGTTCTTC
TRBV4-1	TRBJ1-6	TRBD1	few	CASSLDTGTGDSPLHF	TGCGCCAGCAGCTTAGACACCGGGACAGGAGATTCACCCCTCCACTTT
TRBV7-2	TRBJ2-7	TRBD1	.	CASSSRGTAPHEQYF	TGTGCCAGCAGCTCTAGAGGGACAGCCCCCCACGAGCAGTACTTC
TRBV7-2	TRBJ2-5	.	many	CASSGGPGYQETQYF	TGTGCCAGCAGCGGAGGACCCGGGTACCAAGAGACCCAGTACTTC
TRBV4-2	TRBJ2-5	TRBD2	few	CASSQGAGGRETQYF	TGTGCCAGCAGCCAGGGAGCGGGGGGGCGCGAGACCCAGTACTTC
TRBV7-9	TRBJ2-5	.	.	CASVGRAETQYF	TGTGCCAGTGTGGGCCGGGCGGAGACCCAGTACTTC
TRBV6-2/TRBV6-3	TRBJ2-2	.	few	CASALPLYTGELFF	TGTGCCAGCGCGTTACCGCTATACACCGGGGAGCTGTTTTTT
TRBV3-1	TRBJ2-3	.	many	CASSQDVLGPTDTQYF	TGTGCCAGCAGCCAAGATGTTTTAGGTCCCACAGATACGCAGTATTTT
TRBV7-8	TRBJ1-5	.	few	CASSAVRADQPQHF	TGTGCCAGCAGCGCAGTCAGGGCGGACCAGCCCCAGCATTTT
TRBV5-1	TRBJ2-1	.	.	CASSLWQDTYNEQFF	TGCGCCAGCAGCTTGTGGCAGGACACCTACAATGAGCAGTTCTTC
TRBV10-3	TRBJ1-1	.	.	CAIGDPFLNTEAFF	TGTGCCATCGGGGACCCTTTCCTGAACACTGAAGCTTTCTTT